The entry below describes one T cell receptor (beta chain). A far larger clone is just one base off, so this is likely a read error. TCRdb's table, derived via immunoSEQ multiplex PCR, lists solely in-frame clones and lacks some. Among some 490,000 clones listed, roughly 80% were seen once. The record originates from a study of shared clonotypes between healthy human individuals. Everyone who donated was a Caucasian adult who lived in Nashville, Tennessee. Germline CDR1 and CDR2: LGHNA and YSLEER. The CDR3 is 16 residues long. The J gene is TRBJ2-7, the V gene TRBV4-3; 12 bases agree with TRBD2. The sample comprised PBMCs. The TCR sequence derives from a woman aged 40-49 years in good health. Some clones in this sample may be carry-over from other donors' samples. The CDR3 spells CVSSQALAGGGYEQYF. CDR3 coding DNA: TGCGTCAGCAGCCAAGCCCTAGCGGGAGGGGGTTACGAGCAGTACTTC.